These T cell receptor beta chains were read from a single sample in a study of identical twins. TCRdb re-analysed the 5' RACE reads in MiXCR, keeping a single row per CDR3 protein. The repertoire holds around 1.7 million distinct CDR3 sequences, with less than 40% as singletons. The sample consisted of cord blood. All receptors derive from a newborn girl in good health. Both conserved end residues are trimmed from each CDR3. Fields, in order: J gene, V gene, CDR3 protein.

TRBJ2-7,TRBV10-2,ASSESGLNSYEQY
TRBJ2-3,TRBV7-6,ASSLWPRRRATDTQY
TRBJ2-1,TRBV6-6,AGRIGGRYNEQF
TRBJ1-5,TRBV20-1,SARLTGWSNQPQH
TRBJ2-1,TRBV2,ASSEGQGLAGVFEQF
TRBJ2-7,TRBV12-3/TRBV12-4,ASSPSGIDEQY
NA,TRBV15,ATSSLQGPSYNEQY
TRBJ1-2,TRBV29-1,SVEGGVYGYT
TRBJ1-2,TRBV7-9,ASSLQVRGYT
TRBJ1-2,TRBV28,ASSPSFYGYT
TRBJ2-3,TRBV11-1,ASSQFRGPSTDTQY
TRBJ2-1,TRBV5-4,ASSGWGTSDDEQF
TRBJ2-1,TRBV4-1,ASSQDPAARNEQF
TRBJ1-2,TRBV6-1,ASSEDRAHYGYT
NA,TRBV3-1,ASSHSEETQY
TRBJ2-3,TRBV5-1,ASSYPSTDTQY
TRBJ2-4,TRBV11-2,ASSSTSGAKSQY
NA,TRBV24-1,ATSEYRGEQY
TRBJ2-1,TRBV3-1,ASSPTLANNEQF
TRBJ1-6,TRBV12-3/TRBV12-4,ASSQSRGVSPLH
TRBJ2-3,TRBV6-6,ASSYSGLANTDTQY
TRBJ2-7,TRBV6-6,ASIKLAGSEQY
TRBJ2-3,TRBV11-2,ASSLVAGVYTDTQY
TRBJ1-5,TRBV29-1,SVGLQGAYSNQPQH